The clone carrying this T cell receptor beta chain was picked up a small number of times. The data stem from a study of T-cell reconstitution after alpha-beta-depleted transplantation in children. This CDR3 is built from 17 residues. CDR1 is DFQATT, CDR2 SNEGSKA, per germline (reference sequence). V dropped 0 bases and J dropped 5; count of bases not matched to a gene: 11. Preparation of the TCRbeta library used unique molecular identifiers. TCRdb re-called the PCR reads with MiXCR, one entry per CDR3 protein. The sample lists over 550,000 distinct CDR3 sequences, 8% to 11% occurring once. The sample consisted of PBMCs from the stem cell graft donor, taken from the stem cell graft. The chain recombines TRBV20-1 with TRBJ2-1, with TRBD2 matching 9 bases. This clonotype originated in a human donor who donated a stem cell graft to a child with acute myeloid leukemia. CDR3 sequence: CSAREPTGTSRNNEQFF. The CDR3 DNA is TGCAGTGCTAGAGAGCCTACCGGGACTAGCAGGAACAATGAGCAGTTCTTC.